This T cell receptor beta chain was profiled in a study of yellow fever vaccine responses in identical twins. Broader study findings: Vaccine T cell responses of twins reportedly seemed partly convergent and partly personalized.

TCRdb ran MiXCR on the RT-PCR reads and lists one entry per CDR3 protein. The profile shows roughly 2,000 distinct CDR3 sequences, approximately 78% of them singletons. CDR1 is LGHNT, CDR2 FRNRAP, per germline. The J segment lost 3 bases and the V segment lost 7 bases, leaving 2 bases of the junction unmatched. The CDR3 is 12 residues long. Details on this clonotype: What it binds is not known.

This chain links TRBV12-5 with TRBJ2-5, with 7 bases identical to TRBD2. The origin of this receptor is a woman between 18 and 30 years old who received the yellow fever vaccine. This specimen was T cells from blood (PBMCs), unsorted or a sorted subset (not recorded which), taken before or after yellow fever vaccination (not recorded which). CDR3 amino acids: CASDRGEETQYF. The CDR3 region has the DNA TGTGCTAGTGATCGGGGGGAAGAGACCCAGTACTTC.